The rows below give T cell receptor beta chains drawn from one sample of a study of regulatory T cells in long-lasting Graves disease. In TCRdb, the multiplex PCR reads were re-called with MiXCR into one record per CDR3 protein. The sample shows about 620,000 distinct CDR3 sequences, approximately 15% of them seen only once. A further study also used this sample, focusing on T cells in Graves' hyperthyroidism and ophthalmopathy.

Sequenced here: peripheral blood mononuclear cells (PBMCs), sampled at new diagnosis, from a patient treated with antithyroid drugs. The source is a woman in her twenties or thirties with Graves disease. The CDR3 runs from the conserved cysteine through the conserved F or W.

v_gene	j_gene	CDR3aa
TRBV20-1	TRBJ2-7	CSAGSGRPEQYF
TRBV30	TRBJ1-1	CAWKKGGNTEAFF
TRBV11-2	TRBJ1-1	CASSELQGVWTKAFF
TRBV27	TRBJ1-2	CASSLTRITMEGYTF
TRBV6-2/TRBV6-3	TRBJ1-5	CASKAVGGGSQPQHF
TRBV6-1	TRBJ2-7	CASSDWDRPGEQYF
TRBV27	TRBJ2-5	CASSRLYQETQYF
TRBV2	TRBJ1-1	CASSRQGMEAFF
TRBV7-6	TRBJ1-1	CASSSPQGLNTEAFF
TRBV7-9	TRBJ2-3	CASSSSGNLRTDTQYF
TRBV6-2/TRBV6-3	TRBJ2-7	CASRSRDLSQWEQYF
TRBV2	TRBJ2-3	CASSQAGGGTDTQYF
TRBV28	TRBJ1-6	CASTQAKSPLHF
TRBV7-9	TRBJ2-1	CASSSPGGRTSGRTYNEQFF
TRBV2	TRBJ1-2	CASSEAAHILDGYTF
TRBV2	TRBJ2-1	CASSDGLSSYSEQLF
TRBV15	TRBJ2-3	CATSRAGGRTDTQYF
TRBV28	TRBJ1-4	CASSFSRAQQKLFF